This T cell receptor beta chain was sequenced during a study of T cell repertoires in cytomegalovirus infection. Overall study: Recently identified HLA-C-restricted and well-studied HLA-B-restricted CMV epitopes were used. TCR beta signatures that were public indicated CMV infection and matching HLA type. Study conclusions and caveats: HLA-C-restricted TCR beta clonotypes specific for CMV led the ex vivo response. Carriers of CMV and the relevant HLA type were discriminated by public TCR beta frequency.

With regard to this clonotype: Its antigen is not known.

Each CDR3 protein is one row after TCRdb ran MiXCR on the reads. The sample records around 900,000 distinct CDR3 sequences, roughly 30% being singletons. The CDR3 runs to 16 residues. In germline, CDR1 is LGHDT, CDR2 YNNKEL (reference sequence). The germline V and J ends were trimmed by 1 base and 4 bases, with 15 bases remaining between them. The rearrangement uses TRBV3-1 and TRBJ2-3; unclear D gene. The sample was cultured CD8+ T cells from PBMCs, taken from culture after CMV antigen stimulation. The receptor was derived from a human donor in good health (CMV status not recorded). Some clones in this sample may be carry-over from other donors' samples. CDR3 sequence (DNA): TGTGCCAGCAGCCAAGGGTCCCTCCGTCCGCCAGATACGCAGTATTTT. Its translation: CASSQGSLRPPDTQYF.